This is a list of T cell receptor beta chains from one sample in a study of cytomegalovirus exposure and HLA in healthy donors. The method was immunoSEQ multiplex PCR; TCRdb's version includes in-frame clones alone and lacks a portion of them. The sample lists 220,000 or so clones; roughly 80% were seen once. Sequencing was carried out using PBMCs. These receptors were obtained from a man in his fifties in good health and CMV-seronegative. Each CDR3 is given with its conserved first and last residue. The D gene is left open where the match is weak. Rows give clone size only sometimes, using once, few, many, or a class for an expanded clone.

j_call,clone_size,v_call,d_call,cdr3_nt,cdr3_aa
TRBJ2-2,few,TRBV9,.,TGTGCCAGCAGCGTAGTAGCGGAGCTAGAGAACACCGGGGAGCTGTTTTTT,CASSVVAELENTGELFF
TRBJ2-6,.,TRBV28,TRBD1,TGTGCCACCGACAGGGGGTGGGCTGGGGCCAACGTCCTGACTTTC,CATDRGWAGANVLTF
TRBJ1-1,.,TRBV28,TRBD1,TGTGCCAGCAGGAAACCGACAGGGGGGAACACTGAAGCTTTCTTT,CASRKPTGGNTEAFF
TRBJ1-2,.,TRBV7-2,.,TGTGCCAGCAGCCCTGAGGGGGTGGCTAACTATGGCTACACCTTC,CASSPEGVANYGYTF
TRBJ1-5,few,TRBV29-1,TRBD1,TGCAGCGCTAGGTCAGGGGGTGGGCAGCCCCAGCATTTT,CSARSGGGQPQHF
TRBJ2-1,.,TRBV27,.,TGTGCCAGCAGTTCCGCGGGCGGGGGCGCCTCCTACAATGAGCAGTTCTTC,CASSSAGGGASYNEQFF
TRBJ2-7,.,TRBV30,.,TGTGCCTGGAGTGTAGCAAGAGGCGAGCAGTACTTC,CAWSVARGEQYF
TRBJ2-1,.,TRBV15,.,TGTGCCACCAGGACGGAGGGCTACTTTGAGCAGTTCTTC,CATRTEGYFEQFF
TRBJ2-2,.,TRBV10-2,TRBD1,TGCGCCAGCACAGGGACAGGGAGAACCGGGGAGCTGTTTTTT,CASTGTGRTGELFF
TRBJ2-7,.,TRBV27,.,TGTGCCAGCAGTTTATTGTTTAGCGGTAACTCCTACGAGCAGTACTTC,CASSLLFSGNSYEQYF
TRBJ2-1,.,TRBV10-1,.,TGCGCCAGCAGTGAGGCCGCCAGCAATGAGCAGTTCTTC,CASSEAASNEQFF
TRBJ2-6,.,TRBV10-2,.,TGCGCCAGCAGTGAGTCGACCCACACAGGGTGCGGCGGGGCCAACGTCCTGACTTTC,CASSESTHTGCGGANVLTF
TRBJ2-1,.,TRBV9,TRBD2,TGTGCCAGCAGCGTAGTGGCTAGCGGGGAAGGTTTTTACAATGAGCAGTTCTTC,CASSVVASGEGFYNEQFF
TRBJ2-1,once,TRBV5-1,.,TGCGCCAGCAGCGCGGGACAGAAGAATGAGCAGTTCTTC,CASSAGQKNEQFF
TRBJ2-7,.,TRBV4-1,TRBD1,TGCGCCAGCAGCCAAGACCAATTCCGGGACAGGGGGGGATTGGCATGCGAGCAGTACTTC,CASSQDQFRDRGGLACEQYF
TRBJ2-7,few,TRBV11-1,.,TGTGCCAGCAGCTTAATGTCCGGCGGATTCTACGAGCAGTACTTC,CASSLMSGGFYEQYF
TRBJ2-7,.,TRBV7-7,TRBD2,TGTGCCAGCAGCATAGGGGAAGCGACTAGCGGCAGCTCCTACGAGCAGTACTTC,CASSIGEATSGSSYEQYF
TRBJ2-1,few,TRBV30,.,TGTGCCTGGAGTGTGGGCGGGGAGTACAATGAGCAGTTCTTC,CAWSVGGEYNEQFF
TRBJ2-7,few,TRBV14,.,TGTGCCAGCAGCCCCTTCCCGGGGAGACGAACCTACGAGCAGTACTTC,CASSPFPGRRTYEQYF
TRBJ1-3,.,TRBV6-5,.,TGTGCCAGCAGTTACGGGGCAGCTGGAAACACCATATATTTT,CASSYGAAGNTIYF
TRBJ1-1,.,TRBV28,.,TGTGCCAGCAGTCTAACGCGGCTAGGCACTGAAGCTTTCTTT,CASSLTRLGTEAFF
TRBJ1-5,few,TRBV6-5,.,TGTGCCAGCAGTTACTCGCCAGGCGGGGGGCCCCAGCATTTT,CASSYSPGGGPQHF
TRBJ2-7,once,TRBV30,.,TGTGCCTGGAGTGTACGAGCCTCCTACGAGCAGTACTTC,CAWSVRASYEQYF
TRBJ1-1,.,TRBV7-8,.,TGTGCCAGCAGCTTAGCCCAGGGAGGCACTGAAGCTTTCTTT,CASSLAQGGTEAFF